This T cell receptor (beta chain) was captured in a study of T-cell reconstitution after alpha-beta-depleted transplantation in children. This sample's TCRbeta library carried unique molecular identifier barcodes. TCRdb independently ran MiXCR on the PCR reads; one entry per CDR3 protein. The repertoire holds 500,000 or so distinct CDR3 sequences, around a third seen once, with about 2.3% in the top ten. The CDR3 covers 9 residues. Germline CDR1 is MNHEY and CDR2 is SVGEGT. V was cut by 6 bases and J by 10 bases, with 4 bases left in between. This sequence joins TRBV6-2 or TRBV6-3 and TRBJ2-1; D is ambiguous. The sequencing here drew on PBMCs from the stem cell graft donor, taken from the stem cell graft. The receptor comes from a human donor who donated a stem cell graft to a child with aplastic anemia. The CDR3 DNA reads TGTGCCAGCAGGACCGAGCAGTTCTTC. It is translated as CASRTEQFF.